This T cell receptor beta chain was obtained from a study of vaccination and CD4 T cells after COVID-19. As for the study in general: Collection of post-COVID samples occurred a median about 100 days after diagnosis, spanning a range of 35 to 161. Study outcomes and limitations: A nonsignificant rise from approximately 21 to 38 was seen in the median number of SARS-CoV-2-reactive clonotypes.

The CDR3 loop spans 17 amino acids. Germline CDR1 SGHRS, CDR2 YFSETQ. V lost 0 bases, J lost 5 bases, and 10 bases stayed unmatched. Oncomine TCR Beta short-read sequencing was applied to DNA from cultured CD4+ T cells. TCRdb processed the PCR reads anew with MiXCR; each CDR3 protein has one entry. This sample carries over 15,000 distinct CDR3 sequences, about 40% of them seen once, and the ten largest clones take 20% to 25%. Regarding this clonotype: Antigen: not known.

Treatment indicated: approximately 9-day PBMC culture with coronavirus spike peptide pools or control peptides (ViraFEST assay). The authors cultured roughly 1.9 million PBMCs per well with roughly 9.8 IU/ml IL-2 and about 9.4 ug/ml peptide pools. Half the growth medium was swapped for new IL-2 medium on days 3 and 7. This sequence was found in a human donor with COVID-19. This sequence joins TRBV5-1 and TRBJ2-3, with 9 bases fitting TRBD2. Sequences were obtained from cultured CD4+ T cells from blood. This CDR3 reads CASSLVVAGGQGDTQYF. CDR3 sequence (DNA): TGCGCCAGCAGCTTGGTGGTGGCGGGGGGGCAAGGAGATACGCAGTATTTT.